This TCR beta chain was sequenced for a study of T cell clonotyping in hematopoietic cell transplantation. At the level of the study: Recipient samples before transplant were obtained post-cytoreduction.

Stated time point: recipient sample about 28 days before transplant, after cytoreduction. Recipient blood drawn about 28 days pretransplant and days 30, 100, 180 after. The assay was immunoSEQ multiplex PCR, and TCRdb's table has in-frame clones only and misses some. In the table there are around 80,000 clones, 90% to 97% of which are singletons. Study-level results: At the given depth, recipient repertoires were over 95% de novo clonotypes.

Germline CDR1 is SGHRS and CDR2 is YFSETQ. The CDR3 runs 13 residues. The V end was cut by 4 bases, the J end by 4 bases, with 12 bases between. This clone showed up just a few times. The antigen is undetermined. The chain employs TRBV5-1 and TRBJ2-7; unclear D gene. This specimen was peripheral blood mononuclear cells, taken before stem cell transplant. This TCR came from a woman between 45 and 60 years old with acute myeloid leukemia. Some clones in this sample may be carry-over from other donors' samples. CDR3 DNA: TGCGCCAGCAGCCTATGGAGCTTATACGAGCAGTACTTC. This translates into CASSLWSLYEQYF. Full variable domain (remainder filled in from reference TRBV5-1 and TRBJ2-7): KAGVTQTPRYLIKTRGQQVTLSCSPISGHRSVSWYQQTPGQGLQFLFEYFSETQRNKGNFPGRFSGRQFSNSRSEMNVSTLELGDSALYLCASSLWSLYEQYFGPGTRLTVT.